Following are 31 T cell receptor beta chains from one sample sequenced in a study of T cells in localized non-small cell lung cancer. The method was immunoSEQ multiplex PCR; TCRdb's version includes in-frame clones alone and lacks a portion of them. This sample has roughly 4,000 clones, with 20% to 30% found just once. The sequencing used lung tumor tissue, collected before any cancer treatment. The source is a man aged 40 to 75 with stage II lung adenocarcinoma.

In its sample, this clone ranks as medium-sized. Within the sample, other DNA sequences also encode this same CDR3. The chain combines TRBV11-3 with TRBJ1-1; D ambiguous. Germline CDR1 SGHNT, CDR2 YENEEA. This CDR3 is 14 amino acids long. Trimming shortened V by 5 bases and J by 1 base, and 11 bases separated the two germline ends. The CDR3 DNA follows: TGTGCCAGCAGCCTTAGAGGAGGGAACACTGAAGCTTTCTTT. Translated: CASSLRGGNTEAFF.

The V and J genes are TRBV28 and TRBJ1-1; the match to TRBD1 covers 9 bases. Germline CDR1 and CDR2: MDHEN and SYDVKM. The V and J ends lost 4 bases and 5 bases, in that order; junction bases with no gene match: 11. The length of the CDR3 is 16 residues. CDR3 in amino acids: CASSSPQGARRTEAFF. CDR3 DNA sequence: TGTGCCAGCAGTTCACCACAGGGGGCGCGGCGAACTGAAGCTTTCTTT.

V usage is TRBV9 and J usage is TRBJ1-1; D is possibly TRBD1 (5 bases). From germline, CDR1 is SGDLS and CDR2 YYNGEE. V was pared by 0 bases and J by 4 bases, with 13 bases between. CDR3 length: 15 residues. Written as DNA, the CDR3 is TGTGCCAGCAGCGTAGAAAGGGGAATGGGCACTGAAGCTTTCTTT. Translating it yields CASSVERGMGTEAFF.

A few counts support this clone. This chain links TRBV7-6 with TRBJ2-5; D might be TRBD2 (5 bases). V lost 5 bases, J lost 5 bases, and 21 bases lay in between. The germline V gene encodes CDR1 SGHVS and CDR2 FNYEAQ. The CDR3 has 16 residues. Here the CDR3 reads CASSAPGQRGGETQYF. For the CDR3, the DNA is TGTGCCAGCAGCGCACCTGGGCAACGGGGTGGGGAGACCCAGTACTTC.

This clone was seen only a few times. Here the CDR3 reads CASRKGDSSNQPQHF. The CDR3 coding sequence is TGTGCCAGCAGAAAAGGGGACAGTAGCAATCAGCCCCAGCATTTT. The chain links TRBV7-6 to TRBJ1-5; 7 bases map to TRBD1. The ends lost 6 bases at V and 0 bases at J; junction bases unmatched: 5. The CDR3 runs to 15 residues. Germline V gene lookup returns CDR1 SGHVS and CDR2 FNYEAQ.

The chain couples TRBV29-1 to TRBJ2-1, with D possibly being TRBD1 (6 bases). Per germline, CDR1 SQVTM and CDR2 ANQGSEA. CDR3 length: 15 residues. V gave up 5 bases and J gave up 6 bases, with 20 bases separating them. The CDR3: CSVFRTDRFANEQFF. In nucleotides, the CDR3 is TGCAGCGTTTTCAGAACCGACAGGTTCGCCAATGAGCAGTTCTTC.

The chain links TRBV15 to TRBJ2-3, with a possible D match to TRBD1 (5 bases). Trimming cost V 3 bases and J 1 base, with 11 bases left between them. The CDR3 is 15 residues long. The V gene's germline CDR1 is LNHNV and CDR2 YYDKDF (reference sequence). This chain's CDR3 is CATSRGQGGTDTQYF. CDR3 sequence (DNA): TGTGCCACCAGCAGGGGGCAGGGCGGCACAGATACGCAGTATTTT.

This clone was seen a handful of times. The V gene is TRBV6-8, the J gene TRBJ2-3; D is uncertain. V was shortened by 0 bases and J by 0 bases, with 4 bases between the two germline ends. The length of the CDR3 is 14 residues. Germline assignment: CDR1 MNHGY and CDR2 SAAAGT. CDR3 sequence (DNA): TGTGCCAGCAGTTACTCGACTAGCACAGATACGCAGTATTTT. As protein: CASSYSTSTDTQYF.

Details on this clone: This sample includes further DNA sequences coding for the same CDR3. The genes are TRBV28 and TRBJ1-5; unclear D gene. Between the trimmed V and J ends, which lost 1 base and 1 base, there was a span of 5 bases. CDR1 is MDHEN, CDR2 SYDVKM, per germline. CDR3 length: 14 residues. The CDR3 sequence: CASSLSGSNQPQHF. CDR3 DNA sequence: TGTGCCAGCAGTTTATCAGGAAGCAATCAGCCCCAGCATTTT.

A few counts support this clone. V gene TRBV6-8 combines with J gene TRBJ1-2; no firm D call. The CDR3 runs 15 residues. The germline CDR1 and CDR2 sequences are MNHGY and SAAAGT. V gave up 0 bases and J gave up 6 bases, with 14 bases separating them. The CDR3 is CASSYSRGRVHGYTF. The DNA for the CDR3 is TGTGCCAGCAGTTACTCCCGGGGTCGGGTTCATGGCTACACCTTC.

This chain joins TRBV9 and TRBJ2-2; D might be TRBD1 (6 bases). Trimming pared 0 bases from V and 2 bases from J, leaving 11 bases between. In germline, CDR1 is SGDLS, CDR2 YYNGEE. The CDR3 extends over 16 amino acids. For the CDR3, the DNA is TGTGCCAGCAGCGTAGGGGCAGGGGTTAACACCGGGGAGCTGTTTTTT. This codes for CASSVGAGVNTGELFF.

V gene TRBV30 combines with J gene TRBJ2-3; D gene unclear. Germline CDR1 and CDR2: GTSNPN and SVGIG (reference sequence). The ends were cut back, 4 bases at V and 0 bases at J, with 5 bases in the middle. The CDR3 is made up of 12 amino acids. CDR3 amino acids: CAWTDSTDTQYF. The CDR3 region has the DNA TGTGCCTGGACGGACAGCACAGATACGCAGTATTTT.

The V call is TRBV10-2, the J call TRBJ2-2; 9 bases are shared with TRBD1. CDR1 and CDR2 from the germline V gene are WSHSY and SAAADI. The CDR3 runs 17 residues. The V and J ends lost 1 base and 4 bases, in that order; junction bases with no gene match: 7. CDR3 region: CASSEYRDRVATGELFF. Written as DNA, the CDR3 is TGCGCCAGCAGTGAGTACCGGGACAGGGTAGCCACCGGGGAGCTGTTTTTT.

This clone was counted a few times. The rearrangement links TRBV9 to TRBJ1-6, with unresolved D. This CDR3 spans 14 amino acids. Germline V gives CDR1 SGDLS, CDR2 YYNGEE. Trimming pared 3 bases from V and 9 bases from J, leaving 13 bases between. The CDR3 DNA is TGTGCCAGCAGCGCCACAATGAGCCGTTCACCCCTCCACTTT. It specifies CASSATMSRSPLHF.

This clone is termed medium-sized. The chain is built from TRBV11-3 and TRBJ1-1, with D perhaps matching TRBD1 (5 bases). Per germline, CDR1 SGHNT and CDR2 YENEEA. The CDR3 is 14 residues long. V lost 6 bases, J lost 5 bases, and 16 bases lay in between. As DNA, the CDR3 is TGTGCCAGCAGAGGCGCCCTGGGGGGGACTGAAGCTTTCTTT. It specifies CASRGALGGTEAFF.

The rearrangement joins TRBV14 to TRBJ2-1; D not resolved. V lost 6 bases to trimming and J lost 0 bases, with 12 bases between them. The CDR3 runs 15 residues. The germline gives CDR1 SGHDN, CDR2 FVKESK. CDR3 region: CASSLDLGSYNEQFF. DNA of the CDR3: TGTGCCAGCAGTTTAGATTTGGGCTCCTACAATGAGCAGTTCTTC.

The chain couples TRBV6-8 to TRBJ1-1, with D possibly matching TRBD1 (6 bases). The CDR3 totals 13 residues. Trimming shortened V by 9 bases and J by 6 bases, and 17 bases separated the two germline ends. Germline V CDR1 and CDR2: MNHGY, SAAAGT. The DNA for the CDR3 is TGTGCCAGTAAAATTACAGGGAGCCCTGAAGCTTTCTTT. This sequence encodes CASKITGSPEAFF.

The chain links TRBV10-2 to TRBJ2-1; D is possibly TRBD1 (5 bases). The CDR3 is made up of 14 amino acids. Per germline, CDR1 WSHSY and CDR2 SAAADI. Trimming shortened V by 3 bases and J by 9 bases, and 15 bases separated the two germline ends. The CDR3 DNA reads TGCGCCAGCAGTGACGAGGCAGGGCGAGCTGAGCAGTTCTTC. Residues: CASSDEAGRAEQFF.

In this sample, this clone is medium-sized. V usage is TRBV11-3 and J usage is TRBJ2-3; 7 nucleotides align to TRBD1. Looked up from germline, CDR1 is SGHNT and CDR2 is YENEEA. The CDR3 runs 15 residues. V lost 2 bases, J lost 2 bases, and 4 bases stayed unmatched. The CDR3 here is CASSLQTGITDTQYF. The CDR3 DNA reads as TGTGCCAGCAGCTTACAGACAGGGATCACAGATACGCAGTATTTT.

The CDR3 region is CASSLGRGREQYF. In nucleotides, the CDR3 is TGTGCCAGCAGCTTAGGCCGGGGCCGCGAGCAGTACTTC. The V call is TRBV9, the J call TRBJ2-7; D may be TRBD1 or TRBD2 (5 bases each). The CDR3 is 13 amino acids. Per germline, CDR1 SGDLS and CDR2 YYNGEE. Trimming shortened V by 4 bases and J by 6 bases, and 14 bases separated the two germline ends.

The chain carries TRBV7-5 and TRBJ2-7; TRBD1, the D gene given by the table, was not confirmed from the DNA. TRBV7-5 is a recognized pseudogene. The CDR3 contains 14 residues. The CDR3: CASSLRTGIYEQYV. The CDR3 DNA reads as TGTGCCAGCAGCTTAAGGACAGGGATCTACGAGCAGTACGTC.

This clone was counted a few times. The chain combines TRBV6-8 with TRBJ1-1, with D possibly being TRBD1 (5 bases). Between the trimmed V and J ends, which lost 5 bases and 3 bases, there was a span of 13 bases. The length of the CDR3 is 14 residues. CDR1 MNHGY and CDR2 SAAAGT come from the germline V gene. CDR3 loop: CASSEGNRHTEAFF. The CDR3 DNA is TGTGCCAGCAGTGAGGGGAACAGGCACACTGAAGCTTTCTTT.

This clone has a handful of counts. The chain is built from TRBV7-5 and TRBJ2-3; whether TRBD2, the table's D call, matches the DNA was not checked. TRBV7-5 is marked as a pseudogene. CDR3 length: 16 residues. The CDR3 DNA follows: TGTGCCAGCAGCTTAGTGGCGGGGGGGCCCGCAGATACGCAGTATTTT. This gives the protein CASSLVAGGPADTQYF.

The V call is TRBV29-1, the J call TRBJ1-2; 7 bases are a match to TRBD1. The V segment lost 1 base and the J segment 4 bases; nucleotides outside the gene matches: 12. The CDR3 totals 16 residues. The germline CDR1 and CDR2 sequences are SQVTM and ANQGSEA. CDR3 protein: CSVEVGNRGRLYGYTF. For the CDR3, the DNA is TGCAGCGTTGAAGTCGGGAACAGGGGCCGCCTCTATGGCTACACCTTC.

The CDR3 here is CASSIVNSPLHF. The DNA of the CDR3 is TGTGCCAGTAGTATCGTCAATTCACCCCTCCACTTT. The chain couples TRBV19 to TRBJ1-6, with D uncertain. V gave up 3 bases and J gave up 7 bases, with 4 bases separating them. From germline, CDR1 is LNHDA and CDR2 SQIVND (reference sequence). The CDR3 loop spans 12 amino acids.

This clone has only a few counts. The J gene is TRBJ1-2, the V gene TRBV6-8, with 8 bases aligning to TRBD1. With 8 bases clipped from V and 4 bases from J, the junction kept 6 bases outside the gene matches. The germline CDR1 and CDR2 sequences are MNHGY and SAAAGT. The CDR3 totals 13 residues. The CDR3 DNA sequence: TGTGCCAGCCTTTGGACAGGGAGCTATGGCTACACCTTC. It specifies CASLWTGSYGYTF.

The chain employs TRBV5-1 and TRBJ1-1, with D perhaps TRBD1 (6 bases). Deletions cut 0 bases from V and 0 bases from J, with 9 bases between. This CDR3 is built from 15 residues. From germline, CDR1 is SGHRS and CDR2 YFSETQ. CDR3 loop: CASSLGSGVNTEAFF. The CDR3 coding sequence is TGCGCCAGCAGCTTGGGGTCAGGGGTGAACACTGAAGCTTTCTTT.

The CDR3 region is CASSPFGGEFYNEQFF. Written as DNA, the CDR3 is TGTGCCAGCAGCCCCTTTGGGGGGGAATTCTACAATGAGCAGTTCTTC. The J gene is TRBJ2-1, the V gene TRBV14, with TRBD2 identical over 7 bases. The V gene's germline CDR1 is SGHDN and CDR2 FVKESK. CDR3 length: 16 residues. Losses at the gene ends were 4 bases for V and 3 bases for J; bases not matched to a gene: 9.

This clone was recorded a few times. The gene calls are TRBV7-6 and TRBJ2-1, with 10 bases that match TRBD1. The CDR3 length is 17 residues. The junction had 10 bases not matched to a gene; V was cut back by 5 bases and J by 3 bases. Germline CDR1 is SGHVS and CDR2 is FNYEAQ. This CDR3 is CASSPRPGDRGYNEQFF. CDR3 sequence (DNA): TGTGCCAGCAGCCCAAGACCCGGGGACAGGGGCTACAATGAGCAGTTCTTC.

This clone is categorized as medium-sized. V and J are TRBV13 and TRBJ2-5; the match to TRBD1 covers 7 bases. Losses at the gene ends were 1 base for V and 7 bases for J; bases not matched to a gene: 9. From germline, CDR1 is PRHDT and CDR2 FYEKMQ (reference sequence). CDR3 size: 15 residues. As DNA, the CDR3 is TGTGCCAGCAGCTTAGCCCCAGACAGGGAAGGGACCCAGTACTTC. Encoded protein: CASSLAPDREGTQYF.

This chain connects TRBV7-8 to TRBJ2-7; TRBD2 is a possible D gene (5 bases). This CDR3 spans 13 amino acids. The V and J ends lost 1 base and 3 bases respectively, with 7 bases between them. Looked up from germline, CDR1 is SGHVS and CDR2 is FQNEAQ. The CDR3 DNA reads TGTGCCAGCAGCTTAGTACTAGTCTACGAGCAGTACTTC. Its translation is CASSLVLVYEQYF.